The 14 T cell receptor beta chains in this list originate from one sample, sequenced in a study of Graves' ophthalmopathy and Graves' hyperthyroidism. The study amplified TCR beta CDR3 regions using RNA transcripts. Second-round multiplex PCR came after a first-round RT-PCR that employed HTBI primers. In TCRdb, the multiplex PCR reads were re-called with MiXCR into one record per CDR3 protein. The sample yields roughly 700,000 distinct CDR3 sequences, roughly 41% seen once. The specimen sequenced was peripheral blood. The origin of the receptors is an adult man with Graves' ophthalmopathy.

V gene TRBV24-1 combines with J gene TRBJ2-5; possible D gene TRBD1, 5 bases. V lost 6 bases and J lost 5, with 15 bases in between. Germline V gives CDR1 KGHDR, CDR2 SFDVKD. This CDR3 has 14 amino acids. The CDR3 loop is CATSYVGARETQYF. The CDR3 bases are TGTGCCACCAGTTACGTAGGGGCCCGGGAGACCCAGTACTTC.

This clonotype was observed a single time. Since a much larger clone is just one base distant, this may be a read error. The V call is TRBV10-1, the J call TRBJ2-7; TRBD2 matches at 8 bases. CDR1 WNHNN and CDR2 SYGVQD come from the germline V gene (reference sequence). The trim removed 6 bases at V and 10 bases at J, leaving 14 bases unmatched. The CDR3 consists of 14 residues. CDR3 loop: CASSPGREAEAQYF. The CDR3 DNA reads TGCGCCAGCAGCCCGGGGCGGGAGGCAGAGGCCCAGTACTTC.

This chain uses TRBV29-1 with TRBJ1-5; tentatively, D is TRBD1 (5 bases). CDR3 size: 13 residues. The V end lost 5 bases, the J end lost 3 bases, and 11 bases lay between the germline ends. Germline loops: CDR1 SQVTM, CDR2 ANQGSEA. The CDR3 nucleotides are TGCAGCGTTTCTGGACACATCAATCAGCCCCAGCATTTT. Translated: CSVSGHINQPQHF.

This chain uses TRBV7-2 with TRBJ2-7, with D unclear. Germline V gene lookup returns CDR1 SGHTA and CDR2 FQGNSA. CDR3 length: 15 amino acids. The V end was cut by 0 bases, the J end by 6 bases, with 15 bases between. This CDR3 is CASSLAASELGEQYF. The CDR3 nucleotides read TGTGCCAGCAGCTTAGCAGCGAGCGAACTCGGCGAGCAGTACTTC.

About this clonotype: A read error may produce the germline difference seen at one junction end. This chain joins TRBV7-9 and TRBJ1-5; D is possibly TRBD1 (6 bases). The length of the CDR3 is 13 residues. CDR1 is SEHNR, CDR2 FQNEAQ, per germline (reference sequence). CDR3 in DNA: TGTGCCAGCAGCGCAGGGGAGGGTCAGCCCCAACATTTT. This translates into CASSAGEGQPQHF.

The rearrangement uses TRBV10-3 and TRBJ1-1; 8 bases map to TRBD1. CDR3 length equals 12 residues. Trimming removed 10 bases from V and 11 bases from J; junction bases left unmatched: 12. Germline-derived CDR1 and CDR2 are ENHRY and SYGVKD. CDR3 in amino acids: CASRPQGADAFF. The CDR3 nucleotides are TGTGCCAGCAGGCCGCAGGGGGCCGATGCTTTCTTT.

Concerning this clonotype itself: This may be a read error: a much more frequent sequence differs by one nucleotide. The CDR3 sequence is CASSVSRGRGHNSPLHF. The CDR3 region has the DNA TGTGCCAGCAGTGTGTCAAGGGGAAGGGGGCACAATTCACCCCTCCACTTT. This chain connects TRBV12-3 or TRBV12-4 to TRBJ1-6; TRBD1 aligns across 7 bases. Trimming removed 5 bases from V and 7 bases from J; junction bases left unmatched: 14. The CDR3 has 17 amino acids.

J is TRBJ2-7 and V is TRBV12-3 or TRBV12-4; D gene ambiguous. The CDR3 covers 14 residues. V lost 0 bases, J lost 6 bases, and 12 bases lay in between. The CDR3 coding sequence is TGTGCCAGCAGTTTAGCGCGACGTATACGCGAGCAGTACTTC. Residues: CASSLARRIREQYF.

The chain joins TRBV7-9 to TRBJ2-2; no reliable D call. This CDR3 contains 14 residues. Germline values: CDR1 SEHNR, CDR2 FQNEAQ (reference sequence). V was pared by 4 bases and J by 3 bases, with 9 bases between. CDR3 sequence (DNA): TGTGCCAGCAGCTCGCCTCGGGACACCGGGGAGCTGTTTTTT. Encoded protein: CASSSPRDTGELFF. The variable domain in full, with the rest retrieved from reference TRBV7-9 and TRBJ2-2, is DTGVSQNPRHKITKRGQNVTFRCDPISEHNRLYWYRQTLGQGPEFLTYFQNEAQLEKSRLLSDRFSAERPKGSFSTLEIQRTEQGDSAMYLCASSSPRDTGELFFGEGSRLTVL.

The rearrangement joins TRBV29-1 to TRBJ1-5; D unclear. V lost 4 bases and J lost 0, with 4 bases in between. The CDR3 is made up of 12 amino acids. Germline CDR1 is SQVTM and CDR2 is ANQGSEA. The CDR3 nucleotides read TGCAGCGTTGGCAGTAGCAATCAGCCCCAGCATTTT. This codes for CSVGSSNQPQHF.

J is TRBJ1-5 and V is TRBV2; weak D call: TRBD1 (6 bases). CDR3 size: 14 residues. Deletions cut 6 bases from V and 6 bases from J, with 15 bases between. CDR1 SNHLY and CDR2 FYNNEI come from the germline V gene. CDR3 sequence (DNA): TGTGCCAGCAGATACAGGGTCGGAGGTCAGCCCCAGCATTTT. It translates to CASRYRVGGQPQHF.

This clonotype has ten or more counts. The chain has TRBV20-1 and TRBJ2-7; the D is unclear. Germline V CDR1 and CDR2: DFQATT, SNEGSKA (reference sequence). Trimming removed 6 bases from V and 3 bases from J, with 9 bases in between. The CDR3 consists of 11 residues. For the CDR3, the DNA is TGCAGTGCCGTAGTAGGCTACGAGCAGTACTTC. Its protein product is CSAVVGYEQYF.

For this clonotype: A read error may produce the germline difference seen at one junction end. This chain links TRBV4-1 with TRBJ2-5; 9 positions match TRBD1. This CDR3 contains 16 residues. The germline CDR1 and CDR2 sequences are MGHRA and YSYEKL. The CDR3 sequence is CASSQGTGDGMETQNF. The CDR3 DNA follows: TGCGCCAGCAGCCAAGGGACAGGGGACGGGATGGAGACCCAGAACTTC.

The chain has TRBV20-1 and TRBJ1-2; no clear D. CDR3 length equals 13 residues. V shed 2 bases and J shed 3 bases, with 10 bases lying between them. Per germline, CDR1 DFQATT and CDR2 SNEGSKA (reference sequence). As DNA, the CDR3 is TGCAGTGCTAGACACGGGGAGGACTATGGCTACACCTTC. Translation: CSARHGEDYGYTF.